A few counts support the clone carrying this TCR beta chain. Its antigen is undetermined. This entry comes from a study of post-analysis software for immune sequencing data. In the study overall: In terms of disease course, relapsing-remitting, secondary progressive and progressive-relapsing multiple sclerosis were included. Study-level points and caveats: Controls' normalized Chao1 diversity significantly exceeded that of multiple sclerosis patients. Patients showed TRBV5-6, TRBV5-1 and TRBV20-1 among four to six TRBV segments more frequent than in controls.

Libraries were made from TCR beta cDNA, and they carried unique molecular identifiers. Roughly 500,000 cDNA molecules were obtained per 1 to 10 million input T cells. TCRdb redid the calling of the PCR reads with MiXCR, one entry per CDR3 protein. The sample has roughly 540,000 distinct CDR3 sequences, around a third seen once; the top ten hold approximately 5.4%. Trimming took off 4 bases at V and 2 bases at J, with 7 bases between the two ends. CDR1 and CDR2 from the germline V gene are MGHDK and SYGVNS. CDR3 size: 13 residues. The J gene is TRBJ2-3, the V gene TRBV25-1, with D unresolved. The source is a girl aged 2-17 years with multiple sclerosis. Sequenced: blood. CDR3 nucleotides: TGTGCCAGCAGTGCGACCGCCACAGATACGCAGTATTTT. It codes for CASSATATDTQYF.